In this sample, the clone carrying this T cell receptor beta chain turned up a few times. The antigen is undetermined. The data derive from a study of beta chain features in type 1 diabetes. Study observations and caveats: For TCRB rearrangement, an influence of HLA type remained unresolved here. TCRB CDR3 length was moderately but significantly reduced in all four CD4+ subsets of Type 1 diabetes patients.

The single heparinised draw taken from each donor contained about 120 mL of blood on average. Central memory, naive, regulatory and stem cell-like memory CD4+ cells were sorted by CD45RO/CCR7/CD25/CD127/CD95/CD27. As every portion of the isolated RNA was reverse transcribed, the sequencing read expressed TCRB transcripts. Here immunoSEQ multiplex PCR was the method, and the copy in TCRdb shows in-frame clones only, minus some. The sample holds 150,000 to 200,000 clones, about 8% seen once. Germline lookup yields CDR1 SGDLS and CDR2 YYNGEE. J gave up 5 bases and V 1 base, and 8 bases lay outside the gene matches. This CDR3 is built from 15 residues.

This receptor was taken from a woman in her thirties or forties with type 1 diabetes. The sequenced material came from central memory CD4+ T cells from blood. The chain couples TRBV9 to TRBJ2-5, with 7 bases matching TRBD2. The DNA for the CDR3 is TGTGCCAGCAGCGTATCGGCGGGAGAGTGGGAGACCCAGTACTTC. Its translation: CASSVSAGEWETQYF.